This T cell receptor (beta chain) was found in a study of blood T cell repertoires in COVID-19. Among Cohort 3 donors, those recovered had two negative PCRs, clearance, or symptom resolution. The CDR3 covers 14 residues. Trimming removed 4 bases from V and 7 bases from J; junction bases left unmatched: 8. Germline CDR1 and CDR2: SGHTA and FQGNSA. The assay was immunoSEQ multiplex PCR, and TCRdb's table has in-frame clones only and misses some. The repertoire holds 390,000 or so clones, roughly 87% seen once, with approximately 5% in the top ten. The TCR comes from a woman in her forties or fifties who had recovered from COVID-19. Sequenced input: PBMCs or T cells enriched from blood (not recorded which). This chain connects TRBV7-2 to TRBJ1-1; the match to TRBD1 covers 8 bases. The CDR3 DNA reads as TGTGCCAGCAGCTCCGAGGGACAGGTGCTTGAAGCTTTCTTT. Protein sequence: CASSSEGQVLEAFF. The complete variable domain, with remaining parts taken from reference TRBV7-2 and TRBJ1-1, reads GAGVSQSPSNKVTEKGKDVELRCDPISGHTALYWYRQSLGQGLEFLIYFQGNSAPDKSGLPSDRFSAERTGGSVSTLTIQRTQQEDSAVYLCASSSEGQVLEAFFGQGTRLTVV.